One sample yielded the 11 T cell receptor beta chains listed below, sequenced in a study of T cell repertoires in cytomegalovirus infection. TCRdb reprocessed the reads via MiXCR and lists one record per CDR3 protein. The sample contains around 750,000 distinct CDR3 sequences, roughly 33% of which appear only once. The antigens for these receptors are not known. The source was cultured CD8+ T cells from PBMCs, collected from culture after CMV antigen stimulation. The receptor source for this set is a human donor in good health (CMV status not recorded). Some clones in this sample may be carry-over from other donors' samples.

The chain has TRBV24-1 and TRBJ2-1, with D possibly being TRBD2 (5 bases). This CDR3 region has 12 residues. Germline V lookup: CDR1 KGHDR, CDR2 SFDVKD. Trimming cost V 4 bases and J 7 bases, with 7 bases left between them. CDR3 in DNA: TGTGCCACCAGTGAGACGGGAAATGAGCAGTTCTTC. It yields the protein CATSETGNEQFF.

The CDR3 reads CASSFDVSGQGPPSPLHF. For the CDR3, the DNA is TGTGCCAGCAGTTTCGATGTTTCGGGACAGGGGCCTCCTTCACCCCTCCACTTT. The V call is TRBV12-3 or TRBV12-4, the J call TRBJ1-6; 10 nucleotides line up with TRBD1. The CDR3 has 18 amino acids. V gave up 3 bases and J gave up 9 bases; unmatched junction bases: 14.

This clonotype was recorded many times. This rearrangement joins TRBV6-5 to TRBJ2-5; the D gene could be TRBD1 or TRBD2 (5 bases each). Germline V gene sequence: CDR1 MNHEY, CDR2 SVGAGI. The CDR3 totals 14 residues. Deletions cut 3 bases from V and 4 bases from J, with 12 bases between. CDR3 DNA sequence: TGTGCCAGCAGTTATGGGGGATTGGGAGAGACCCAGTACTTC. Translated, it gives CASSYGGLGETQYF.

This clonotype was counted ten times or more. V usage is TRBV7-2 and J usage is TRBJ2-7; 12 bases map to TRBD2. V shed 1 base, J shed 7 bases, and the junction held 14 bases outside the gene matches. This CDR3 has 18 residues. Germline CDR1 is SGHTA and CDR2 is FQGNSA. The CDR3, as DNA: TGTGCCAGCAGCTTAGGGGGGCTAGCGGGGGGGAAGGCGGGTGAGCAGTACGTC. This encodes CASSLGGLAGGKAGEQYV.

In its sample, this clonotype was seen a few times. The J gene is TRBJ2-5, the V gene TRBV6-2 or TRBV6-3; 7 bases align to TRBD2. This CDR3 has 13 amino acids. Germline lookup yields CDR1 MNHEY and CDR2 SVGEGT. Losses at the gene ends were 5 bases for V and 6 bases for J; bases not matched to a gene: 6. CDR3 DNA sequence: TGTGCCAGCAGTCCGGGGGGAGCGAAGACCCAGTACTTC. Translation: CASSPGGAKTQYF.

V and J are TRBV27 and TRBJ2-5; D is undetermined. Trimming took 0 bases from V and 5 from J, leaving 13 bases between them. This CDR3 comprises 15 residues. Per the germline V gene, CDR1 is MNHEY and CDR2 is SMNVEV (reference sequence). CDR3 region: CASSLSNGLRETQYF. In DNA, the CDR3 is TGTGCCAGCAGTTTATCGAATGGTTTACGGGAGACCCAGTACTTC.

CDR3 loop: CAISESFTGVHQPQHF. The CDR3 region has the DNA TGTGCCATCAGTGAGTCTTTTACAGGGGTTCATCAGCCCCAGCATTTT. V is TRBV10-3 and J is TRBJ1-5, with 7 bases identical to TRBD1. Germline CDR1 reads ENHRY; CDR2 reads SYGVKD. J gave up 5 bases and V 0 bases, and 7 bases lay outside the gene matches. CDR3 length: 16 amino acids.

This clonotype was detected only a few times. V and J are TRBV7-6 and TRBJ1-1; D remains ambiguous. The CDR3 covers 14 residues. Trimming removed 5 bases from V and 1 base from J, with 11 bases in between. CDR1 and CDR2 (germline): SGHVS, FNYEAQ. The DNA for the CDR3 is TGTGCCAGCAGCGGCGGGTCACCGAACACTGAAGCTTTCTTT. The encoded protein is CASSGGSPNTEAFF.

The CDR3 is CASSLSRGRNQPQHF. DNA of the CDR3: TGTGCCAGCAGCTTAAGCAGGGGAAGGAATCAGCCCCAGCATTTT. V and J are TRBV7-8 and TRBJ1-5; D is possibly TRBD1 (6 bases). V shed 2 bases and J shed 4 bases, with 12 bases lying between them. Germline CDR1 and CDR2: SGHVS and FQNEAQ. This CDR3 is 15 amino acids long.

This chain joins TRBV2 and TRBJ1-6, with D possibly TRBD1 on 6 matching bases. The length of the CDR3 is 14 residues. Germline V gives CDR1 SNHLY, CDR2 FYNNEI. The V end lost 7 bases, the J end lost 7 bases, and 14 bases lay between the germline ends. DNA for the CDR3: TGTGCCAGCACTCGCGCAGGGACAAATTCACCCCTCCACTTT. This sequence encodes CASTRAGTNSPLHF.

This chain uses TRBV6-6 with TRBJ1-1, with no clear D. In germline, CDR1 is MNHNY, CDR2 SVGAGI (reference sequence). V was pared by 0 bases and J by 4 bases, with 9 bases between. The CDR3 loop spans 14 amino acids. This chain's CDR3 is CASSYSRGGTEAFF. CDR3 nucleotide sequence: TGTGCCAGCAGTTACTCGCGGGGAGGCACTGAAGCTTTCTTT.